A selection of T cell receptor beta chains follows, all from one sample in a study of cytomegalovirus exposure and HLA in healthy donors. Profiled with immunoSEQ multiplex PCR; TCRdb holds only in-frame clones, not every one. The table shows about 190,000 clones, with 70% to 75% occurring only once. Source material: PBMCs. These receptors came from a man between 25 and 39 years old in good health and CMV-seropositive. Each CDR3 is given with its conserved first and last residue. Each record gives: clone size, D gene, J gene, V gene, CDR3 DNA, CDR3 protein. D genes are given only for firm matches. Some rows mark clone size as missing; the rest say once, few, many or name a class of expanded clone.

NA | NA | TRBJ2-5 | TRBV9 | TGTGCCAGCAGCGTAGGGCGGGCGGGGACGACTCGGAGAGAGACCCAGTACTTC | CASSVGRAGTTRRETQYF
few | NA | TRBJ1-2 | TRBV7-2 | TGTGCCAGCAGCCCCCCGGTCTATGGCTACACCTTC | CASSPPVYGYTF
NA | TRBD1 | TRBJ2-1 | TRBV5-4 | TGTGCCAGCAGCCTACCCGGGACAGGGAGAAATGAGCAGTTCTTC | CASSLPGTGRNEQFF
NA | TRBD1 | TRBJ1-2 | TRBV4-3 | TGCGCCAGCAGCCCGCTGACAGGGCTCTATGGCTACACCTTC | CASSPLTGLYGYTF
NA | TRBD2 | TRBJ2-1 | TRBV6-1 | TGTGCCAGCAGTGCCCGCTGGGGGGGGGTCGGGACTGATTACAATGAGCAGTTCTTC | CASSARWGGVGTDYNEQFF
NA | TRBD2 | TRBJ2-7 | TRBV6-1 | TGTGCCAGCAGTGTACGGCGGGAGCCAGCCTACGAGCAGTACTTC | CASSVRREPAYEQYF
NA | TRBD2 | TRBJ2-5 | TRBV30 | TGTGCCTGGACCCCAGCGGGGCTAAAGACCCAGTACTTC | CAWTPAGLKTQYF
few | NA | TRBJ2-3 | TRBV5-1 | TGCGCCAGCAGCTTAGGGGGATCGGGCACAGATACGCAGTATTTT | CASSLGGSGTDTQYF
NA | NA | TRBJ1-2 | TRBV19 | TGTGCCAGTAGCAACCGGGAGGATGGGGGCTACACCTTC | CASSNREDGGYTF
once | NA | TRBJ2-1 | TRBV6-1 | TGTGCCAGCAGTGAATTCAAAGCTGGGACTTACAATGAGCAGTTCTTC | CASSEFKAGTYNEQFF
NA | TRBD1 | TRBJ2-3 | TRBV6-6 | TGTGCCAGCACCAAAGGAACAGGGGGTTTTACAGATACGCAGTATTTT | CASTKGTGGFTDTQYF
NA | NA | TRBJ2-7 | TRBV11-3 | TGTGCCAGCAGCTCCAACTCTGGCGGGACCTACGAGCAGTACTTC | CASSSNSGGTYEQYF
NA | TRBD2 | TRBJ2-3 | TRBV7-3 | TGTGCCAGCAGCTCGGGACTAGCCACAGATACGCAGTATTTT | CASSSGLATDTQYF
NA | TRBD1 | TRBJ1-3 | TRBV27 | TGTGCCAGCAGTTCCCTCCGGGACAGGGGGCCCCTCTCTGGAAACACCATATATTTT | CASSSLRDRGPLSGNTIYF
NA | NA | TRBJ1-5 | TRBV4-1 | TGCGCCAGCAGCCAAGACAGGATGGTTCAGCCCCAGCATTTT | CASSQDRMVQPQHF
NA | NA | TRBJ2-1 | TRBV5-4 | TGTGCCACAGCGCTCGGAGAAATCAGTAATGAGCAGTTCTTC | CATALGEISNEQFF
once | NA | TRBJ2-3 | TRBV29-1 | TGCAGCGTTGGCGGTCCGAGCACAGATACGCAGTATTTT | CSVGGPSTDTQYF
NA | NA | TRBJ2-2 | TRBV5-6 | TGTGCCAGCAGCTTCGGACCCAGGGAGGCCGACACCGGGGAGCTGTTTTTT | CASSFGPREADTGELFF
NA | NA | TRBJ1-5 | TRBV2 | TGTGCCAGCAGTGAAGGGACACTCCTCAATCAGCCCCAGCATTTT | CASSEGTLLNQPQHF
NA | NA | TRBJ1-1 | TRBV25-1 | TGTGCCAGCAGTGAATATGAGCTTGCTTTCTTT | CASSEYELAFF
few | NA | TRBJ2-7 | TRBV28 | TGTGCCAGCAGTCTGGAGGGGTACGGCGAGCAGTACTTC | CASSLEGYGEQYF
few | TRBD2 | TRBJ2-3 | TRBV2 | TGTGCCAGCATTCCACTAGCGGGTGACACAGATACGCAGTATTTT | CASIPLAGDTDTQYF
once | NA | TRBJ1-1 | TRBV6-5 | TGTGCCAGCAGTTACACCGGACAAAACACTGAAGCTTTCTTT | CASSYTGQNTEAFF
NA | TRBD1 | TRBJ2-5 | TRBV6-5 | TGTGCCAGCAGAAGAACAGGGGGCCCCCAAGAGACCCAGTACTTC | CASRRTGGPQETQYF
NA | TRBD1 | TRBJ2-1 | TRBV9 | TGTGCCAGCAGCATAAGACAGGGAATGAATGAGCAGTTCTTC | CASSIRQGMNEQFF
NA | TRBD1 | TRBJ2-6 | TRBV7-2 | TGTGCCAGCAGCTTACCCAGGGGGCAAGGGGCCAACGTCCTGACTTTC | CASSLPRGQGANVLTF
NA | NA | TRBJ1-5 | TRBV4-2 | TGTGCCAGCAGCCAAGATCTGGGGGCCCAGCCCCAGCATTTT | CASSQDLGAQPQHF
NA | NA | TRBJ2-2 | TRBV9 | TGTGCCAGCAGCGTAGGTCCCGACACCGGGGAGCTGTTTTTT | CASSVGPDTGELFF
NA | NA | TRBJ2-7 | TRBV9 | TGTGCCAGCAGCGTAGGGAGCGCCAGCTCCTACGAGCAGTACTTC | CASSVGSASSYEQYF
NA | NA | TRBJ2-5 | TRBV27 | TGTGCCAGCAGTTGGTCGGGGGTCCTAGGAGAGACCCAGTACTTC | CASSWSGVLGETQYF
NA | NA | TRBJ2-3 | TRBV7-9 | TGTGCCAGCAGCTACCCCGCCGGGAGCACAGATACGCAGTATTTT | CASSYPAGSTDTQYF
NA | NA | TRBJ2-5 | TRBV9 | TGTGCCAGCAGTGTAGATCGGGTAGGGACCCAGTACTTC | CASSVDRVGTQYF